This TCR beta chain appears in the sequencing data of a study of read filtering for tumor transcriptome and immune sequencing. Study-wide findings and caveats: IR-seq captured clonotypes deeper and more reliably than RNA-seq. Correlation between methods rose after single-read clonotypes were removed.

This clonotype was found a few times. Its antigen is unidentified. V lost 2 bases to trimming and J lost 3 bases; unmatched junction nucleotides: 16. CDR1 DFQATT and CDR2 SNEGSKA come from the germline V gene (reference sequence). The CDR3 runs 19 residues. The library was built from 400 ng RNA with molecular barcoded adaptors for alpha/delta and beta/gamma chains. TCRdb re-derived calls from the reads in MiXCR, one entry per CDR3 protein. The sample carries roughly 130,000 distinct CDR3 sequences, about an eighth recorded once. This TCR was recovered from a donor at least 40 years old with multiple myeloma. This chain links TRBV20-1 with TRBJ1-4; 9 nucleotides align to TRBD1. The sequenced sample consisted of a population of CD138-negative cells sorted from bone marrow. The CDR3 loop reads CSARKFRDREGVANEKLFF. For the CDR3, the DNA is TGCAGTGCTAGAAAATTCCGGGACAGGGAAGGTGTAGCTAATGAAAAACTGTTTTTT.